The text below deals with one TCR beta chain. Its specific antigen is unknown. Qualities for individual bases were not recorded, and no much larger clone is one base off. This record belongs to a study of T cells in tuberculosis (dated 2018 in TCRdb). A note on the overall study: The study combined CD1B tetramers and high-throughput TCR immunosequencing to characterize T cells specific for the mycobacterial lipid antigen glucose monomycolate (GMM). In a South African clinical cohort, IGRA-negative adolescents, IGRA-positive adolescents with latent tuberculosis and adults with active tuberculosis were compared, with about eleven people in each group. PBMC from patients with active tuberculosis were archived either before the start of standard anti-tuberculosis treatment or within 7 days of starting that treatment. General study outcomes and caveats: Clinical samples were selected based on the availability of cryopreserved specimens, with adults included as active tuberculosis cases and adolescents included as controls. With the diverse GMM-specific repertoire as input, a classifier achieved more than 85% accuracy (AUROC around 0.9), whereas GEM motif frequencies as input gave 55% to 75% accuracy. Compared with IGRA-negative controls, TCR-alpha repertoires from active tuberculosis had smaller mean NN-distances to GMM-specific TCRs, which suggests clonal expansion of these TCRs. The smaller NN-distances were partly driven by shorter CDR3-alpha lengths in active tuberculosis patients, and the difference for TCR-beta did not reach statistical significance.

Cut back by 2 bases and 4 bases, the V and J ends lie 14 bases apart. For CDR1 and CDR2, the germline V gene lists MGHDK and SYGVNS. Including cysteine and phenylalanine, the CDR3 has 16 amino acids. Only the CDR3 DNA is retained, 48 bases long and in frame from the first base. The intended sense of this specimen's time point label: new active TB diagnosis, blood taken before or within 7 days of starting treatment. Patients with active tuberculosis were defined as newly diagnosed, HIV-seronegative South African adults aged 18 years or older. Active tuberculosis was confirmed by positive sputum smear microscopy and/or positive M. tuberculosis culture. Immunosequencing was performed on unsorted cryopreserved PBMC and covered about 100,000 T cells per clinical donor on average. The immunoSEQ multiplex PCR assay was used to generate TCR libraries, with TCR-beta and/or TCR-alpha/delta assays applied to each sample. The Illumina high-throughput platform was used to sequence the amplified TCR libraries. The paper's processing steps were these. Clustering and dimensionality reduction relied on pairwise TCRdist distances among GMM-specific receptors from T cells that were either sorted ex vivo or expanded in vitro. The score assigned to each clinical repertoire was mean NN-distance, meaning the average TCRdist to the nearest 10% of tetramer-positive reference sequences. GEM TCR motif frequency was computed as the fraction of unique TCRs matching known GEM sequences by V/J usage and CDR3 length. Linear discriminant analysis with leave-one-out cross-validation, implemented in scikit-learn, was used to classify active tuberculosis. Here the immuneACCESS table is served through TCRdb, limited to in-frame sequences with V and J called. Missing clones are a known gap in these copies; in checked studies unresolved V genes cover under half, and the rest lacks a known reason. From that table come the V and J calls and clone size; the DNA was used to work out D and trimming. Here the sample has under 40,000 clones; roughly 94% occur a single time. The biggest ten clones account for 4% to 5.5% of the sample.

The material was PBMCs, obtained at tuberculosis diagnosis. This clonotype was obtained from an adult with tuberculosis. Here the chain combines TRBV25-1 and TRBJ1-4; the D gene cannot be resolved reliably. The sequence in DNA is TGTGCCAGCAGTGAACGGGAAAGGGCAAATAATGAAAAACTGTTTTTT. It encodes CASSERERANNEKLFF.